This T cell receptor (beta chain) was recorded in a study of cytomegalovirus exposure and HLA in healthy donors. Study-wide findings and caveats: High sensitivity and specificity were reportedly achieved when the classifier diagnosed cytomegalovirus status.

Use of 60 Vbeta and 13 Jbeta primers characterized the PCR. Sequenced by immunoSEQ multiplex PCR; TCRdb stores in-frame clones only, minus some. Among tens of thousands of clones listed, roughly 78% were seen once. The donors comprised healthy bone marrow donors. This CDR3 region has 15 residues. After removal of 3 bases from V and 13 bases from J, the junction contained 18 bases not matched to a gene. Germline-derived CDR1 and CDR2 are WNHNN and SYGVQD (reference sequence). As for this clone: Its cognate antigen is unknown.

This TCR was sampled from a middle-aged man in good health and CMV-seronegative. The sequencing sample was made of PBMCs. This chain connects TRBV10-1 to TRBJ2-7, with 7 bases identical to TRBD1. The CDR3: CASSDGDRPPTSSYF. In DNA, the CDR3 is TGCGCCAGCAGTGATGGGGACAGACCCCCTACGAGCAGTTACTTC.